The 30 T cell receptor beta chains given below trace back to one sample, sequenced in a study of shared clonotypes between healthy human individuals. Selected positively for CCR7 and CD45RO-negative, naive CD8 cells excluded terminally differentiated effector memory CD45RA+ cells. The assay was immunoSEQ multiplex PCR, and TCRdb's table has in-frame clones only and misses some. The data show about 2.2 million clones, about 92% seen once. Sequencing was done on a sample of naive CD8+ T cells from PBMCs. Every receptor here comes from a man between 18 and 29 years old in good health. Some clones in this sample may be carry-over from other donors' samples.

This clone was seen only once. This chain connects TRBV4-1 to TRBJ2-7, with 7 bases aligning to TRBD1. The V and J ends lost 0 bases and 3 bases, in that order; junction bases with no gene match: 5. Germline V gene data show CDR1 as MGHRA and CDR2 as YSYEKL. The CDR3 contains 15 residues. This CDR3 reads CASSQDGGQIYEQYF. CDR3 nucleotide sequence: TGCGCCAGCAGCCAAGATGGGGGACAGATCTACGAGCAGTACTTC.

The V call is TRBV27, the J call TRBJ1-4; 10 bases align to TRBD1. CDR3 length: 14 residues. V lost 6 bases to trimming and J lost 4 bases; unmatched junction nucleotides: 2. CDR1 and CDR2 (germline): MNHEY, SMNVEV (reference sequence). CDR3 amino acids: CASSRDRGNEKLFF. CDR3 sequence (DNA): TGTGCCAGCAGCCGGGACAGGGGTAATGAAAAACTGTTTTTT.

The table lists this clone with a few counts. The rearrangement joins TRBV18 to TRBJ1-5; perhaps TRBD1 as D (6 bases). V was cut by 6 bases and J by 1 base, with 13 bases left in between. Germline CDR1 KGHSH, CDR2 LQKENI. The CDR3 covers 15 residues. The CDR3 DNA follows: TGTGCCAGCTCCCTCACAGGGTACAGCAATCAGCCCCAGCATTTT. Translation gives CASSLTGYSNQPQHF.

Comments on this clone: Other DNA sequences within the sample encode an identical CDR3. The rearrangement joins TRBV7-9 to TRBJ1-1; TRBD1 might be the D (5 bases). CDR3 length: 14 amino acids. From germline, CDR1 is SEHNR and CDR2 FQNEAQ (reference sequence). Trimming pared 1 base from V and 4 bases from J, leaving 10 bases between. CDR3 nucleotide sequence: TGTGCCAGCAGCTTAGGAGGGGCCGTCACTGAAGCTTTCTTT. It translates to CASSLGGAVTEAFF.

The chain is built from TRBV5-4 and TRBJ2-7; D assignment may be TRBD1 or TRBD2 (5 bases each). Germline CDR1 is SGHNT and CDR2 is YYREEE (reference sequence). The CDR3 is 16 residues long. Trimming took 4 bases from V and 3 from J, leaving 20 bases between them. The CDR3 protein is CASSAEPGRTFYEQYF. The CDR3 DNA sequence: TGTGCCAGCAGCGCAGAGCCGGGACGAACCTTCTACGAGCAGTACTTC.

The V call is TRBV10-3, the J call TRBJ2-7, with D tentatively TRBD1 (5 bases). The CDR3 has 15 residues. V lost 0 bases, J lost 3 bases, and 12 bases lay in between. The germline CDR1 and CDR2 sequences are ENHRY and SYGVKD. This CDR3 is CAISESTALVYEQYF. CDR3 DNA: TGTGCCATCAGTGAGTCGACAGCCTTGGTCTACGAGCAGTACTTC.

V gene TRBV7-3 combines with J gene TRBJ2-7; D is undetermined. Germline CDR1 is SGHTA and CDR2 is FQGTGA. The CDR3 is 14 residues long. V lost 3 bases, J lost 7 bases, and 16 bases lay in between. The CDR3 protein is CASSLSANSGEQYF. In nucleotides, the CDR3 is TGTGCCAGCAGCTTGTCTGCCAATTCCGGGGAGCAGTACTTC.

The CDR3 sequence: CASSRDGRGVDTQYF. CDR3 coding DNA: TGTGCCAGCTCCAGGGACGGGAGAGGAGTAGATACGCAGTATTTT. The rearrangement uses TRBV2 and TRBJ2-3; D possibly corresponds to TRBD2 (6 bases). Trimming took 8 bases from V and 5 from J, leaving 20 bases between them. CDR3 length: 15 amino acids. CDR1 is SNHLY and CDR2 is FYNNEI in the germline V gene. The variable domain in full, completed from reference TRBV2 and TRBJ2-3, reads EPEVTQTPSHQVTQMGQEVILRCVPISNHLYFYWYRQILGQKVEFLVSFYNNEISEKSEIFDDQFSVERPDGSNFTLKIRSTKLEDSAMYFCASSRDGRGVDTQYFGPGTRLTVL.

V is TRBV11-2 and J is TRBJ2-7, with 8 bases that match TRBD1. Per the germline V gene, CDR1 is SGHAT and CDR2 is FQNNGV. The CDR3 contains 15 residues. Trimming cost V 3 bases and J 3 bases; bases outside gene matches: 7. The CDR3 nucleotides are TGTGCCAGCAGCTTCGGCAGGGGGCCCCTCTACGAGCAGTACTTC. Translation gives CASSFGRGPLYEQYF. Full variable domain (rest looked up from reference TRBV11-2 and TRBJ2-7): EAGVAQSPRYKIIEKRQSVAFWCNPISGHATLYWYQQILGQGPKLLIQFQNNGVVDDSQLPKDRFSAERLKGVDSTLKIQPAKLEDSAVYLCASSFGRGPLYEQYFGPGTRLTVT.

CDR3 region: CASSLFRTDTQYF. CDR3 DNA sequence: TGTGCCAGCAGTTTATTTAGGACAGATACGCAGTATTTT. The chain couples TRBV28 to TRBJ2-3; D unclear. The V gene lost 1 base and the J gene lost 3 bases, with 5 bases spanning the gap. The V gene's germline CDR1 is MDHEN and CDR2 SYDVKM. This CDR3 spans 13 amino acids.

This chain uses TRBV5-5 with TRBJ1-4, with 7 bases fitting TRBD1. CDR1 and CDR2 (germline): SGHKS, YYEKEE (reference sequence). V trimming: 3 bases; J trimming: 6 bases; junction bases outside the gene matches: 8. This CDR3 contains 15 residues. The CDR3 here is CASSYRGGDYEKLFF. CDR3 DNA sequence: TGTGCCAGCAGCTATAGAGGGGGCGATTATGAAAAACTGTTTTTT.

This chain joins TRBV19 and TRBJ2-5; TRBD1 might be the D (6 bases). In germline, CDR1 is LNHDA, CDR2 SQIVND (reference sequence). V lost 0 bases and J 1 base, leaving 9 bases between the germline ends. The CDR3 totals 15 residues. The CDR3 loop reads CASSIDPDSQETQYF. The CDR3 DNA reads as TGTGCCAGTAGTATAGATCCGGACAGCCAAGAGACCCAGTACTTC.

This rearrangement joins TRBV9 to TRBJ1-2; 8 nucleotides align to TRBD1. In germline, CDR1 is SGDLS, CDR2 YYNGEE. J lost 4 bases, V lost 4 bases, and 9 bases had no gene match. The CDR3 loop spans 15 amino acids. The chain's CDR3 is CASSPRTGNFYGYTF. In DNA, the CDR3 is TGTGCCAGCAGCCCCCGGACAGGGAACTTCTATGGCTACACCTTC.

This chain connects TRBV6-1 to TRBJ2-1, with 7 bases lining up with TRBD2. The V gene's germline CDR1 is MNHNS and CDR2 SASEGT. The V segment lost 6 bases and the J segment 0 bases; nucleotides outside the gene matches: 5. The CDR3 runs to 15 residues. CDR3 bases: TGTGCCAGCAGCCCCGGGACTACCTCCTACAATGAGCAGTTCTTC. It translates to CASSPGTTSYNEQFF.

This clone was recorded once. CDR3 nucleotide sequence: TGTGCCAGCAGCTTAGCGGGGGACAGGGAATCACCCCTCCACTTT. Protein sequence: CASSLAGDRESPLHF. The chain links TRBV7-9 to TRBJ1-6; 9 positions match TRBD1. V lost 0 bases, J lost 10 bases, and 4 bases stayed unmatched. Per germline, CDR1 SEHNR and CDR2 FQNEAQ (reference sequence). The CDR3 extends over 15 amino acids.

CDR3 DNA sequence: TGTGCCAGCACGTCCAGGACAGTCTACAATCAGCCCCAGCATTTT. Its translation is CASTSRTVYNQPQHF. The V call is TRBV28, the J call TRBJ1-5, with D perhaps TRBD1 (6 bases). This CDR3 has 15 amino acids. Germline values: CDR1 MDHEN, CDR2 SYDVKM. V lost 7 bases, J lost 3 bases, and 16 bases lay in between.

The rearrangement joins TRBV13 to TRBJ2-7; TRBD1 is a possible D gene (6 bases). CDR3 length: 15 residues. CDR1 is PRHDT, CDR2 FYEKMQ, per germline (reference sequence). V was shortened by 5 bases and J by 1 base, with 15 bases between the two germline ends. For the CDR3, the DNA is TGTGCCAGCAGCCCCACAGGGATCTCGTCCTACGAGCAGTACTTC. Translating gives CASSPTGISSYEQYF.

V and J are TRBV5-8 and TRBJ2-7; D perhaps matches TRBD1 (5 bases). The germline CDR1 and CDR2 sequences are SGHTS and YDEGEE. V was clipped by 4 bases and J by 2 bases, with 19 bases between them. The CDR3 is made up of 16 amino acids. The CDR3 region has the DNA TGTGCCAGCAGCCACCGGGCCTCCCTCAGGGCCTACGAGCAGTACTTC. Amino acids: CASSHRASLRAYEQYF.

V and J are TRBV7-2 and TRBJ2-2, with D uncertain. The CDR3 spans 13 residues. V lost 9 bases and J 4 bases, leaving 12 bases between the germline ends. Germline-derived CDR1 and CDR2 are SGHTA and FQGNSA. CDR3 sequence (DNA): TGTGCCAGAGAAGAGGTTGCCACCGGGGAGCTGTTTTTT. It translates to CAREEVATGELFF.

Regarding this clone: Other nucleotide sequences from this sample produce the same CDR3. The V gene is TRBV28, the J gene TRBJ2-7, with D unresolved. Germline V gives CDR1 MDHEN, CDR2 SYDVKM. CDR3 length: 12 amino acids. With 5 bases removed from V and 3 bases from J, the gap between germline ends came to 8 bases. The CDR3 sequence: CASSPRIYEQYF. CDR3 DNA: TGTGCCAGCAGTCCTCGAATCTACGAGCAGTACTTC. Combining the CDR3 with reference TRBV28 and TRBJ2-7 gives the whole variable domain DVKVTQSSRYLVKRTGEKVFLECVQDMDHENMFWYRQDPGLGLRLIYFSYDVKMKEKGDIPEGYSVSREKKERFSLILESASTNQTSMYLCASSPRIYEQYFGPGTRLTVT.

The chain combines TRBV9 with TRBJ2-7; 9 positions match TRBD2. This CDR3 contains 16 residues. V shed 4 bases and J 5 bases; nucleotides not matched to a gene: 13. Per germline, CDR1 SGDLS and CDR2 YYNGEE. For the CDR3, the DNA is TGTGCCAGCAGCCCCCGGGGGGTAGCGGGAGCGGACGAGCAGTACTTC. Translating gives CASSPRGVAGADEQYF.

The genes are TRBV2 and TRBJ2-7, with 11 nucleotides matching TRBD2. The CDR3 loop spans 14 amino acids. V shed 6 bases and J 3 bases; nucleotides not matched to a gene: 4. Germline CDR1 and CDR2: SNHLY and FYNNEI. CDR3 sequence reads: CASSTSGSIYEQYF. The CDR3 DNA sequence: TGTGCCAGCAGCACTAGCGGGAGTATCTACGAGCAGTACTTC.

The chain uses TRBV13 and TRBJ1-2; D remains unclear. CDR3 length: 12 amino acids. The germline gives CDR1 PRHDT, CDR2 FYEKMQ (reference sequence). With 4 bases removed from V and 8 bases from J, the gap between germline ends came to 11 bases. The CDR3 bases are TGTGCCAGCAGCTACGGGTTGGGCGGCTACACCTTC. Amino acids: CASSYGLGGYTF.

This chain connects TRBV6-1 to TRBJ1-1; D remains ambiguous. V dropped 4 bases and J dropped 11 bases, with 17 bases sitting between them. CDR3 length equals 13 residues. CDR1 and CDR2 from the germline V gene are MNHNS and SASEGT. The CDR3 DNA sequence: TGTGCCAGCAGTGTAGGCAGCTTCGTTGAGGCTTTCTTT. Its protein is CASSVGSFVEAFF.

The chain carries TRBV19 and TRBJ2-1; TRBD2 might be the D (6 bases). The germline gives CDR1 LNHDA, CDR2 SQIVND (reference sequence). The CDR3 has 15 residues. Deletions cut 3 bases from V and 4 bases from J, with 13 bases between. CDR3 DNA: TGTGCCAGTAGTATCCGGGAGAATTCATACAATGAGCAGTTCTTC. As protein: CASSIRENSYNEQFF.

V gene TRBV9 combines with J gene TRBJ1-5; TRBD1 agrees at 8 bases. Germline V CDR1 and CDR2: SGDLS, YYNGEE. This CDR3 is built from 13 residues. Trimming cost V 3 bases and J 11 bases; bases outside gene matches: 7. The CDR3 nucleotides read TGTGCCAGCAGCGGAGGACAGGGTGGGTCCCAGCATTTT. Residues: CASSGGQGGSQHF.

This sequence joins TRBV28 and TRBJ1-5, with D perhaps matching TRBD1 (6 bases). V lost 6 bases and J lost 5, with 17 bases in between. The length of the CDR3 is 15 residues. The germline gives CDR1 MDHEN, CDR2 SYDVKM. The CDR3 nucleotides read TGTGCCAGCAGCGAGATAGGAGGGGGTTATCAGCCCCAGCATTTT. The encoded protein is CASSEIGGGYQPQHF.

The DNA of the CDR3 is TGTGCCAGCACCGGGACAGGGGACTATGGCTACACCTTC. It is translated as CASTGTGDYGYTF. V usage is TRBV27 and J usage is TRBJ1-2; the match to TRBD1 covers 10 bases. This CDR3 spans 13 amino acids. Germline V CDR1 and CDR2: MNHEY, SMNVEV (reference sequence). After removal of 7 bases from V and 3 bases from J, the junction contained 2 bases not matched to a gene.

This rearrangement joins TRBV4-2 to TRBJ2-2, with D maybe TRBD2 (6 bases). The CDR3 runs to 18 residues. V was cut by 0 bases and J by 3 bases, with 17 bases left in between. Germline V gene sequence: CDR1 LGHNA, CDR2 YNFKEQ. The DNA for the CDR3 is TGTGCCAGCAGCCAAGACGGGGGAGAAAGGGGCTACACCGGGGAGCTGTTTTTT. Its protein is CASSQDGGERGYTGELFF.

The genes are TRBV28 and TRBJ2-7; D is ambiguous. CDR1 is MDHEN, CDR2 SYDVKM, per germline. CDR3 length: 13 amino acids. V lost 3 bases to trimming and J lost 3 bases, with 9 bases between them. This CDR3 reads CASSFGYLYEQYF. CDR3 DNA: TGTGCCAGCAGTTTTGGCTATCTCTACGAGCAGTACTTC.